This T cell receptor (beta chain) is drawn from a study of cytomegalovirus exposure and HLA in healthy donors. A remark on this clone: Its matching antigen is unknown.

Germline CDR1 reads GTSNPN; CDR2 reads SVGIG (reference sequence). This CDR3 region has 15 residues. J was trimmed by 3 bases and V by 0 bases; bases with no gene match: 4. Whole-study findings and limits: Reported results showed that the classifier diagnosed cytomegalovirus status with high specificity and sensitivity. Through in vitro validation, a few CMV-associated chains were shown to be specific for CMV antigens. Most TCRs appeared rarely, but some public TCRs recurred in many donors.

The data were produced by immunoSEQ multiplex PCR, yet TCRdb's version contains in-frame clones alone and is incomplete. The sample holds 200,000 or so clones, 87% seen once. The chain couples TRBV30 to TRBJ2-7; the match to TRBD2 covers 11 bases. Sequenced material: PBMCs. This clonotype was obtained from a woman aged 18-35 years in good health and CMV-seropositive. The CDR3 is CAWSVKTSGNYEQYF. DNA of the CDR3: TGTGCCTGGAGTGTTAAGACTAGCGGGAACTACGAGCAGTACTTC.